These T cell receptor beta chains were read from a single sample in a study of T-cell memory formation after mild COVID-19. TCRdb re-derived calls from the 5' RACE reads in MiXCR, one entry per CDR3 protein. This sample has 350,000 to 500,000 distinct CDR3 sequences, with under 25% found just once. The sequenced material came from PBMCs or a T cell subset sorted from them (not recorded which). These receptors were collected from an adult woman who had mild COVID-19 (a few samples of this study predate the infection). Cell type and time point are not known. Each CDR3 is given with its conserved first and last residue. Fields, in order: V gene, D gene, J gene, clone size, CDR3 protein, CDR3 DNA. D genes are given only for firm matches. Only some rows state a clone size, as once, few, many or a class for expanded clones.

v_call: TRBV6-1; d_call: NA; j_call: TRBJ2-1; clone_size: NA; cdr3_aa: CASTPVKWGMNEQFF; cdr3_nt: TGTGCCAGCACGCCCGTGAAGTGGGGGATGAATGAGCAGTTCTTC
v_call: TRBV12-3/TRBV12-4; d_call: NA; j_call: TRBJ2-2; clone_size: few; cdr3_aa: CASSLSGYSGELFF; cdr3_nt: TGTGCCAGCAGTTTATCAGGGTACAGCGGGGAGCTGTTTTTT
v_call: TRBV12-3/TRBV12-4; d_call: NA; j_call: TRBJ2-1; clone_size: NA; cdr3_aa: CASSLSGRFSEQFF; cdr3_nt: TGTGCCAGCAGTTTATCTGGACGATTTAGTGAGCAGTTCTTC
v_call: TRBV24-1; d_call: TRBD1; j_call: TRBJ2-2; clone_size: NA; cdr3_aa: CATSRQGNTGELFF; cdr3_nt: TGTGCCACCAGCCGACAGGGGAACACCGGGGAGCTGTTTTTT
v_call: TRBV5-1; d_call: NA; j_call: TRBJ2-5; clone_size: NA; cdr3_aa: CASSLAGIGRGETQYF; cdr3_nt: TGCGCCAGCAGCTTGGCCGGCATAGGGCGGGGAGAGACCCAGTACTTC
v_call: TRBV6-2/TRBV6-3; d_call: NA; j_call: TRBJ1-1; clone_size: NA; cdr3_aa: CASSPLGRDTEAFF; cdr3_nt: TGTGCCAGCAGTCCCTTGGGCAGGGACACTGAAGCTTTCTTT
v_call: TRBV5-5; d_call: NA; j_call: TRBJ2-7; clone_size: NA; cdr3_aa: CASRGVAAPYEQYF; cdr3_nt: TGTGCCAGCAGGGGGGTTGCGGCCCCCTACGAGCAGTACTTC
v_call: TRBV7-8; d_call: NA; j_call: TRBJ2-1; clone_size: NA; cdr3_aa: CASSGPGGNDEQFF; cdr3_nt: TGTGCCAGCAGCGGCCCGGGGGGCAATGATGAGCAGTTCTTC
v_call: TRBV7-8; d_call: NA; j_call: TRBJ1-1; clone_size: NA; cdr3_aa: CASSLAVVNTEAFF; cdr3_nt: TGTGCCAGCAGCTTAGCCGTAGTTAACACTGAAGCTTTCTTT
v_call: TRBV2; d_call: NA; j_call: TRBJ2-7; clone_size: NA; cdr3_aa: CASRGPDAYEQYF; cdr3_nt: TGTGCCAGCAGGGGGCCAGACGCCTACGAGCAGTACTTC
v_call: TRBV25-1; d_call: TRBD2; j_call: TRBJ2-7; clone_size: NA; cdr3_aa: CASSDLSTSGSQYEQYF; cdr3_nt: TGTGCCAGCAGTGACCTCTCCACTAGCGGGAGTCAATACGAGCAGTACTTC
v_call: TRBV10-3; d_call: TRBD1; j_call: TRBJ2-5; clone_size: NA; cdr3_aa: CAITKGAQETQYF; cdr3_nt: TGTGCCATCACCAAGGGGGCCCAAGAGACCCAGTACTTC
v_call: TRBV6-5; d_call: NA; j_call: TRBJ2-5; clone_size: NA; cdr3_aa: CASAGGPTPQETQYF; cdr3_nt: TGTGCCAGCGCCGGGGGGCCCACGCCCCAAGAGACCCAGTACTTC
v_call: TRBV6-5; d_call: NA; j_call: TRBJ1-6; clone_size: many; cdr3_aa: CASSLNPGGRSNSPLHF; cdr3_nt: TGTGCCAGCAGTCTTAATCCTGGGGGGCGGAGTAATTCACCCCTCCACTTT
v_call: TRBV12-3/TRBV12-4; d_call: TRBD1; j_call: TRBJ1-2; clone_size: NA; cdr3_aa: CASMTGRPYGYTF; cdr3_nt: TGTGCCAGCATGACAGGGCGGCCCTATGGCTACACCTTC
v_call: TRBV5-1; d_call: NA; j_call: TRBJ2-7; clone_size: few; cdr3_aa: CASSRNDDAYEQYF; cdr3_nt: TGCGCCAGCAGCCGAAACGACGACGCCTACGAGCAGTACTTC
v_call: TRBV4-1; d_call: NA; j_call: TRBJ2-7; clone_size: few; cdr3_aa: CASSQEIGAYEQYF; cdr3_nt: TGCGCCAGCAGCCAAGAGATCGGAGCCTACGAGCAGTACTTC
v_call: TRBV3-1; d_call: NA; j_call: TRBJ2-7; clone_size: NA; cdr3_aa: CASSQEPVAYEQYF; cdr3_nt: TGTGCCAGCAGCCAAGAGCCAGTGGCCTACGAGCAGTACTTC
v_call: TRBV5-1; d_call: NA; j_call: TRBJ2-7; clone_size: NA; cdr3_aa: CASTAQGDEQYF; cdr3_nt: TGCGCCAGCACCGCCCAGGGAGATGAGCAGTACTTC
v_call: TRBV5-1; d_call: NA; j_call: TRBJ2-7; clone_size: NA; cdr3_aa: CASSLGGEWEQYF; cdr3_nt: TGCGCCAGCAGCTTGGGTGGCGAGTGGGAGCAGTACTTC
v_call: TRBV7-3; d_call: NA; j_call: TRBJ2-4; clone_size: NA; cdr3_aa: CASSLNTEGIQYF; cdr3_nt: TGTGCCAGCAGCTTAAACACAGAAGGCATTCAGTACTTC
v_call: TRBV20-1; d_call: NA; j_call: TRBJ2-2; clone_size: NA; cdr3_aa: CSARSALGMELFF; cdr3_nt: TGCAGTGCTAGATCGGCCCTGGGGATGGAGCTGTTTTTT
v_call: TRBV4-1; d_call: NA; j_call: TRBJ1-1; clone_size: once; cdr3_aa: CASSENVRTEAFF; cdr3_nt: TGCGCCAGCAGTGAAAACGTCCGCACTGAAGCTTTCTTT
v_call: TRBV6-1; d_call: TRBD1; j_call: TRBJ1-5; clone_size: few; cdr3_aa: CASSEVTGGNQPQHF; cdr3_nt: TGTGCCAGCAGTGAAGTGACAGGGGGCAATCAGCCCCAGCATTTT
v_call: TRBV7-6; d_call: NA; j_call: TRBJ2-1; clone_size: many; cdr3_aa: CASSLGGTAYNEQFF; cdr3_nt: TGTGCCAGCAGCTTAGGAGGCACAGCCTACAATGAGCAGTTCTTC
v_call: TRBV24-1; d_call: TRBD1; j_call: TRBJ2-3; clone_size: few; cdr3_aa: CATRQGQFTDTQYF; cdr3_nt: TGTGCCACCCGACAGGGGCAGTTCACAGATACGCAGTATTTT
v_call: TRBV7-3; d_call: TRBD2; j_call: TRBJ2-3; clone_size: NA; cdr3_aa: CASSLASSGSTDTQYF; cdr3_nt: TGTGCCAGCAGCTTAGCGAGTAGCGGGAGCACAGATACGCAGTATTTT
v_call: TRBV5-1; d_call: TRBD1; j_call: TRBJ1-1; clone_size: NA; cdr3_aa: CASTQGGNTEAFF; cdr3_nt: TGCGCCAGCACACAGGGGGGAAACACTGAAGCTTTCTTT
v_call: TRBV5-1; d_call: NA; j_call: TRBJ2-6; clone_size: few; cdr3_aa: CASSLSPGTGANVLTF; cdr3_nt: TGCGCCAGCAGCTTGTCACCGGGGACTGGGGCCAACGTCCTGACTTTC
v_call: TRBV5-1; d_call: TRBD1; j_call: TRBJ2-1; clone_size: few; cdr3_aa: CASRVGQGFYNEQFF; cdr3_nt: TGCGCCAGCAGAGTGGGACAGGGGTTCTACAATGAGCAGTTCTTC
v_call: TRBV20-1; d_call: TRBD2; j_call: TRBJ2-3; clone_size: NA; cdr3_aa: CSARSLGLAGGPGTDTQYF; cdr3_nt: TGCAGTGCTCGATCCTTAGGACTAGCGGGAGGGCCAGGCACAGATACGCAGTATTTT
v_call: TRBV4-2; d_call: TRBD2; j_call: TRBJ2-7; clone_size: few; cdr3_aa: CASSLRLAGGPRTYEQYF; cdr3_nt: TGTGCCAGCAGCCTTCGACTAGCGGGGGGCCCCAGGACATACGAGCAGTACTTC